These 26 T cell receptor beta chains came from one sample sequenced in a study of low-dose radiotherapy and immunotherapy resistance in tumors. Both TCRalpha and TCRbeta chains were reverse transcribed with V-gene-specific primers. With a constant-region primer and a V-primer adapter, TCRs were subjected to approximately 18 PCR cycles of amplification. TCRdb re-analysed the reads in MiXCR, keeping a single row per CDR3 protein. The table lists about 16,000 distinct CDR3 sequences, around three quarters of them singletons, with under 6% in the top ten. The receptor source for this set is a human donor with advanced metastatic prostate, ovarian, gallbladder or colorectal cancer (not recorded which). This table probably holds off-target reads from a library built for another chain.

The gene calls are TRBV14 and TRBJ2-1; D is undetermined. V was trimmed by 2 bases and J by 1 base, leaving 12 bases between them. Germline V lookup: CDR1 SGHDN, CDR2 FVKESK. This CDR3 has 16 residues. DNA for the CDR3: TGTGCCAGCAGCCAAAGGACCCCTCGGTCCTACAATGAGCAGTTCTTC. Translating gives CASSQRTPRSYNEQFF. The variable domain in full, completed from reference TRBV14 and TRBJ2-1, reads EAGVTQFPSHSVIEKGQTVTLRCDPISGHDNLYWYRRVMGKEIKFLLHFVKESKQDESGMPNNRFLAERTGGTYSTLKVQPAELEDSGVYFCASSQRTPRSYNEQFFGPGTRLTVL.

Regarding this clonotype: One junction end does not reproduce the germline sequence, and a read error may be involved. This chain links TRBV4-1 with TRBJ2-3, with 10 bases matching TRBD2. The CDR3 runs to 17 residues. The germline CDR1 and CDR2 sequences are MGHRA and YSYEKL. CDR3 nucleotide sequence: TGTGCCAGCAGCCAGGGAGCGGGGGGGCTGGGCACAGATACGCAGTATTTT. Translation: CASSQGAGGLGTDTQYF.

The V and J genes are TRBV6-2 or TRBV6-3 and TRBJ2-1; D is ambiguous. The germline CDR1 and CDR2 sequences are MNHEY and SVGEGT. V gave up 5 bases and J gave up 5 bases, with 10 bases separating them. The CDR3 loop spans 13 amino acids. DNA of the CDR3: TGTGCCAGCAGTGACCCGCCTGACAATGAGCAGTTCTTC. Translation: CASSDPPDNEQFF.

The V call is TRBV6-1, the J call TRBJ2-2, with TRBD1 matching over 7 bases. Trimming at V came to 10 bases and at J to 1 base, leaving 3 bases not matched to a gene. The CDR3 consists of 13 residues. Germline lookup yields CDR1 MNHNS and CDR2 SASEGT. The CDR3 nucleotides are TGTGCCACGGGACAGCGGAACACCGGGGAGCTGTTTTTT. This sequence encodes CATGQRNTGELFF.

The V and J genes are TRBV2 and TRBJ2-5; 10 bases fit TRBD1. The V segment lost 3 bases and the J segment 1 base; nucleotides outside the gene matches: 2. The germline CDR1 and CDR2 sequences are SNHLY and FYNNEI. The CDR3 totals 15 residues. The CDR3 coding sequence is TGTGCCAGCAGTGATGGACAGGGGGGCCAAGAGACCCAGTACTTC. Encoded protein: CASSDGQGGQETQYF.

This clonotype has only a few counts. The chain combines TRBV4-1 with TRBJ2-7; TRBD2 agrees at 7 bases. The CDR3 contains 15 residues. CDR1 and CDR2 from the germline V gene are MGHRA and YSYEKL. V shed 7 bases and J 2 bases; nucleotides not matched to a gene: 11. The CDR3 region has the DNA TGCGCCAGCACCGACGCGCGGGGGTCCACCTACGAGCAGTACTTC. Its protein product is CASTDARGSTYEQYF.

The CDR3, as DNA: TGTGCCAGCGGCCGACAGACCACAGATACGCAGTATTTT. It yields the protein CASGRQTTDTQYF. This chain joins TRBV2 and TRBJ2-3; a possible D gene is TRBD1 (5 bases). The CDR3 length is 13 residues. With 8 bases removed from V and 2 bases from J, the gap between germline ends came to 11 bases. The germline V gene has CDR1 SNHLY and CDR2 FYNNEI.

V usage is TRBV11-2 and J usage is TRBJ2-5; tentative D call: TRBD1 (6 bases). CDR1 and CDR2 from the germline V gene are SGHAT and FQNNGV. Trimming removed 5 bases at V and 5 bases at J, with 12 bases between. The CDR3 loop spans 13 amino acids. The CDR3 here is CASSKGQIETQYF. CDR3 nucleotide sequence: TGTGCCAGCAGCAAAGGACAGATTGAGACCCAGTACTTC.

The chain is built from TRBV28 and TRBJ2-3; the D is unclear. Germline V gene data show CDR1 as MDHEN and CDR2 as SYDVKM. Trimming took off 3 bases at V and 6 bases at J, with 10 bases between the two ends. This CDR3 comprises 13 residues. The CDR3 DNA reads TGTGCCAGCAGTTTGTCTGGCCCGGATACGCAGTATTTT. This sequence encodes CASSLSGPDTQYF.

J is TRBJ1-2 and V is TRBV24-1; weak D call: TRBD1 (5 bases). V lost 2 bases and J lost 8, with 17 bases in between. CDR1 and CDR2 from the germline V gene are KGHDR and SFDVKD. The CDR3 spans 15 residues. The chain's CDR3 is CATSDSGRGKMGYTF. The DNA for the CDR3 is TGTGCCACCAGTGATTCGGGACGGGGGAAAATGGGCTACACCTTC.

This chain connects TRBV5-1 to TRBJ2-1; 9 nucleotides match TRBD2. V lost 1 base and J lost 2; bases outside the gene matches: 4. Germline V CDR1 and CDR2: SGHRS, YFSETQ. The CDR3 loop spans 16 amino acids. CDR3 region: CASSLHGGGAYNEQFF. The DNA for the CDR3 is TGCGCCAGCAGCTTGCATGGCGGGGGGGCCTACAATGAGCAGTTCTTC. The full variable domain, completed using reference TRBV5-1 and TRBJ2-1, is KAGVTQTPRYLIKTRGQQVTLSCSPISGHRSVSWYQQTPGQGLQFLFEYFSETQRNKGNFPGRFSGRQFSNSRSEMNVSTLELGDSALYLCASSLHGGGAYNEQFFGPGTRLTVL.

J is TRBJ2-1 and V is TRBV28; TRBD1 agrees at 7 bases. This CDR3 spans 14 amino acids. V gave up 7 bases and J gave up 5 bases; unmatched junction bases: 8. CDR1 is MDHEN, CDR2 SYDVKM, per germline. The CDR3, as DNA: TGTGCCAGCACTGGGACAGAAAGAAACAATGAGCAGTTCTTC. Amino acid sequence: CASTGTERNNEQFF.

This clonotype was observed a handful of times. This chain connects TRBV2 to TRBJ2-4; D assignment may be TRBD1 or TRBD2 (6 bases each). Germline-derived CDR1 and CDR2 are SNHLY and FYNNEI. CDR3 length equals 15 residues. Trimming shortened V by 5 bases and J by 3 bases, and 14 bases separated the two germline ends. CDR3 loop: CASSPRGPGKNIQYF. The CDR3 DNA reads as TGTGCCAGCAGTCCTCGGGGGCCCGGCAAAAACATTCAGTACTTC.

The CDR3 reads CASSYSGLDGEQFF. The CDR3, as DNA: TGTGCCAGCAGTTACTCGGGACTAGATGGTGAGCAGTTCTTC. The V gene is TRBV6-6, the J gene TRBJ2-1; TRBD2 agrees at 8 bases. CDR1 MNHNY and CDR2 SVGAGI come from the germline V gene (reference sequence). V shed 0 bases, J shed 9 bases, and the junction held 4 bases outside the gene matches. The CDR3 has 14 amino acids.

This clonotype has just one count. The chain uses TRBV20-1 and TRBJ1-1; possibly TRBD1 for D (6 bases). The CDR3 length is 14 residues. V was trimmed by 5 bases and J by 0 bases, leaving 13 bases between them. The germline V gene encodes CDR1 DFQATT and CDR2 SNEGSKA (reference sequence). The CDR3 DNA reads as TGCAGTGCTTTGGCGTGGACAGTGAACACTGAAGCTTTCTTT. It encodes CSALAWTVNTEAFF.

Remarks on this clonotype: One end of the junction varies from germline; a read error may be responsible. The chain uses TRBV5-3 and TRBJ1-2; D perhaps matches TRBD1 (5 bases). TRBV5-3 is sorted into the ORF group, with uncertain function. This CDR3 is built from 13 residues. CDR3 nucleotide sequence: TGTGCCAGCAGCTTGGGGGGACTGGATGGCTACACCTTC. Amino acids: CASSLGGLDGYTF.

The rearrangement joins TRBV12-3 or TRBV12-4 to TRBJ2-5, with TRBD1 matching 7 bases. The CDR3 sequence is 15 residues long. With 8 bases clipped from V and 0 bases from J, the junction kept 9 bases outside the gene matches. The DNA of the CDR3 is TGTGCCAGCGGAATCTACGGGACAGACCAAGAGACCCAGTACTTC. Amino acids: CASGIYGTDQETQYF.

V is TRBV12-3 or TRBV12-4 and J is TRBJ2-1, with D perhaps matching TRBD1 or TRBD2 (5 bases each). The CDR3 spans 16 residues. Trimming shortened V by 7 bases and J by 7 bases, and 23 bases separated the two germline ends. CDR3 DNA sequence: TGTGCCAGCATCCTCGGGGTGGGGGTGATTCGAAATGAGCAGTTCTTC. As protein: CASILGVGVIRNEQFF.

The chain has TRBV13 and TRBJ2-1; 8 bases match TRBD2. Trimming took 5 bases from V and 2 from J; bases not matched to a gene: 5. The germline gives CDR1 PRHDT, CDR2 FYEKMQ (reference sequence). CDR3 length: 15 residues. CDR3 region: CASSPPGGPYNEQFF. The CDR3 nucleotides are TGTGCCAGCAGCCCACCGGGGGGGCCCTACAATGAGCAGTTCTTC.

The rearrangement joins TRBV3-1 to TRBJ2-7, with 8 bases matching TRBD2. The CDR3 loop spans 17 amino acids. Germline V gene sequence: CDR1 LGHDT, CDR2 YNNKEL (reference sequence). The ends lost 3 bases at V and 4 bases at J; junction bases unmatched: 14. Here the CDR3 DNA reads TGTGCCAGCAGCCAGGTCTCGGGAGGGGGGGGCAGTTACGAGCAGTACTTC. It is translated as CASSQVSGGGGSYEQYF.

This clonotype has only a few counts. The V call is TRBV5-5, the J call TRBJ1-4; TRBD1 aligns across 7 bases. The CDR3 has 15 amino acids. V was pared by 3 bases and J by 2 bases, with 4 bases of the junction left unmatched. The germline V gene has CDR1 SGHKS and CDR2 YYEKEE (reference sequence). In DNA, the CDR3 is TGTGCCAGCAGCTACACAGGGGCTACTAATGAAAAACTGTTTTTT. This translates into CASSYTGATNEKLFF.

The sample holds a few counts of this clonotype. The CDR3 sequence: CASSSLGGGYNEQFF. The CDR3 bases are TGTGCCAGCAGTTCCCTAGGGGGCGGCTACAATGAGCAGTTCTTC. The chain links TRBV28 to TRBJ2-1, with 7 positions matching TRBD1. The CDR3 contains 15 residues. J gave up 3 bases and V 4 bases, and 6 bases lay outside the gene matches. CDR1 MDHEN and CDR2 SYDVKM come from the germline V gene.

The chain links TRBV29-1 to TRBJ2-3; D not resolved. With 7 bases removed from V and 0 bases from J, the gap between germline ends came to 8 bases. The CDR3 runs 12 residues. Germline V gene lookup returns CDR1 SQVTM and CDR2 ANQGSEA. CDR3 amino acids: CSAGLSTDTQYF. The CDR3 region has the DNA TGCAGCGCCGGATTGAGCACAGATACGCAGTATTTT.

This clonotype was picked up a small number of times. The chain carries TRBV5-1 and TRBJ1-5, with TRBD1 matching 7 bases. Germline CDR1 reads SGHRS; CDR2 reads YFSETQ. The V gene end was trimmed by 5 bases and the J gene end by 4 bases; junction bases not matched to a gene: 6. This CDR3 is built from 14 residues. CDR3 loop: CASRLGTDNQPQHF. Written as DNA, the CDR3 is TGCGCCAGCAGGCTAGGGACAGATAATCAGCCCCAGCATTTT.

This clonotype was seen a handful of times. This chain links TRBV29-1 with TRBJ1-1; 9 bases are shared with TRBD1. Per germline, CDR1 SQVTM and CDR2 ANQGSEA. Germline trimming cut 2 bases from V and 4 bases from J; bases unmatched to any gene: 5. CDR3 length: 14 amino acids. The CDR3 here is CSVESGQGTTEAFF. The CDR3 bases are TGCAGCGTTGAATCGGGACAGGGAACCACTGAAGCTTTCTTT.

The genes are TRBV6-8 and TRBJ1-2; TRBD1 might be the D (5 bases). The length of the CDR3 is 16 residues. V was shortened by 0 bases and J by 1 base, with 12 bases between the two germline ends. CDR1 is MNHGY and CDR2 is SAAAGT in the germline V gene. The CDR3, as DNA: TGTGCCAGCAGTTACTCCTCCCCGAGGGGTAACTATGGCTACACCTTC. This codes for CASSYSSPRGNYGYTF.